This passage covers 8 T cell receptor beta chains from one sample sequenced in a study of T cell changes during pregnancy in multiple sclerosis (dated by TCRdb to the late 2010s). Libraries were prepared through the immunoSEQ multiplex PCR assay. Sourced from immuneACCESS, this table was stored by TCRdb with only in-frame sequences that have V and J called. A share of the clones is absent; for the studies checked, an unresolved V gene accounts for under half, and the remainder has no known explanation. The table for this sample lists more than 60,000 clones; roughly nine tenths of them were counted only once. In total, the top ten clones hold 0.65% to 1% of the sample. This specimen was peripheral blood, taken before pregnancy. These receptors were collected from a female donor with multiple sclerosis, enrolled in a pregnancy study.

The V call is TRBV7-9, the J call TRBJ1-1; D remains unclear. The germline gives CDR1 SEHNR, CDR2 FQNEAQ (reference sequence). CDR3 length equals 13 residues. The V end was cut by 5 bases, the J end by 5 bases, with 12 bases between. The CDR3 protein is CASSETVATEAFF. The CDR3 coding sequence is TGTGCCAGCAGCGAAACAGTGGCGACTGAAGCTTTCTTT.

V is TRBV5-6 and J is TRBJ2-1, with D uncertain. Trimming pared 4 bases from V and 0 bases from J, leaving 8 bases between. The CDR3 is 14 amino acids. Germline CDR1 and CDR2: SGHDT and YYEEEE. DNA for the CDR3: TGTGCCAGCAGCCCCTTTCCCTCCTACAATGAGCAGTTCTTC. As protein: CASSPFPSYNEQFF.

The chain is built from TRBV9 and TRBJ1-1; D possibly corresponds to TRBD1 (5 bases). The germline CDR1 and CDR2 sequences are SGDLS and YYNGEE. The CDR3 consists of 11 residues. Trimming shortened V by 4 bases and J by 6 bases, and 7 bases separated the two germline ends. CDR3 nucleotides: TGTGCCAGCAGCACAGGCCCTGAAGCTTTCTTT. This translates into CASSTGPEAFF.

This rearrangement joins TRBV2 to TRBJ2-7; a possible D gene is TRBD1 (5 bases). The CDR3 is made up of 14 amino acids. From germline, CDR1 is SNHLY and CDR2 FYNNEI. Trimming stripped 8 bases from V and 2 bases from J, with 16 bases between. The CDR3 DNA reads as TGTGCCAGCGTCGTTACAGGCCAACCCTACGAGCAGTACTTC. Translation gives CASVVTGQPYEQYF.

This clone was picked up one time. The chain uses TRBV12-5 and TRBJ1-5; D might be TRBD1 (5 bases). V was shortened by 3 bases and J by 11 bases, with 8 bases between the two germline ends. Germline lookup yields CDR1 LGHNT and CDR2 FRNRAP. This CDR3 is built from 11 residues. CDR3 nucleotides: TGTGCTAGTGGTTTAGACAGAACCCAGCATTTT. It specifies CASGLDRTQHF.

The chain joins TRBV7-2 to TRBJ2-2, with 14 bases lining up with TRBD2. The V and J ends lost 5 bases and 4 bases, in that order; junction bases with no gene match: 12. CDR1 and CDR2 (germline): SGHTA, FQGNSA. The CDR3 contains 19 residues. The CDR3 is CASSLGLAGGWQGTGELFF. In DNA, the CDR3 is TGTGCCAGCAGCCTAGGACTAGCGGGGGGATGGCAGGGCACCGGGGAGCTGTTTTTT.

The chain links TRBV7-3 to TRBJ2-3, with 10 bases fitting TRBD1. Germline V CDR1 and CDR2: SGHTA, FQGTGA. The trim removed 3 bases at V and 5 bases at J, leaving 11 bases unmatched. This CDR3 comprises 17 residues. The DNA for the CDR3 is TGTGCCAGCAGCTTCCCCTCGGGGACAGGGGTTAGAGATACGCAGTATTTT. Protein sequence: CASSFPSGTGVRDTQYF. Together with reference TRBV7-3 and TRBJ2-3, the CDR3 gives the full variable domain: GAGVSQTPSNKVTEKGKYVELRCDPISGHTALYWYRQSLGQGPEFLIYFQGTGAADDSGLPNDRFFAVRPEGSVSTLKIQRTERGDSAVYLCASSFPSGTGVRDTQYFGPGTRLTVL.

V is TRBV15 and J is TRBJ1-5; TRBD1 matches at 9 bases. In germline, CDR1 is LNHNV, CDR2 YYDKDF (reference sequence). J lost 0 bases, V lost 1 base, and 7 bases had no gene match. The CDR3 has 18 residues. CDR3: CATSRAGTGLLSNQPQHF. CDR3 DNA sequence: TGTGCCACCAGCAGAGCCGGGACAGGGCTCCTTAGCAATCAGCCCCAGCATTTT.